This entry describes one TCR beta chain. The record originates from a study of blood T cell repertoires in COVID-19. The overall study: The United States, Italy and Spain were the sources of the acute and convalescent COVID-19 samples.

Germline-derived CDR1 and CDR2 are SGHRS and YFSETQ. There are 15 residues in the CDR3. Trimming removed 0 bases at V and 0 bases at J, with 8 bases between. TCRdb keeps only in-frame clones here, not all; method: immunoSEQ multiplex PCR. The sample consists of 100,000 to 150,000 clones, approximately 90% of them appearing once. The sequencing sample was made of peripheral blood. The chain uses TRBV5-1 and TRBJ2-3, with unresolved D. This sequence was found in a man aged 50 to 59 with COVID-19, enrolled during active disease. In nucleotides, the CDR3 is TGCGCCAGCAGCTTGGACTACACTAGCACAGATACGCAGTATTTT. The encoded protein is CASSLDYTSTDTQYF.